This is a list of T cell receptor beta chains from one sample in a study of beta chain features in type 1 diabetes. Measured with immunoSEQ multiplex PCR; TCRdb has only the in-frame clones, and not every one. Of about 290,000 clones listed, around 7.3% are singletons. Sequenced: central memory CD4+ T cells from blood. The receptors were gathered from a woman between 18 and 29 years old in good health. The CDR3 runs from the conserved cysteine through the conserved F or W. The D gene is left open where the match is weak. The listing skips clone size in some rows; elsewhere it reads once, few, many or a size class.

J gene: TRBJ1-5
clone size: few
D gene: -
V gene: TRBV29-1
CDR3 DNA: TGCAGCGTTGGCGGGTCCGATCAGCCCCAGCATTTT
CDR3 protein: CSVGGSDQPQHF

J gene: TRBJ2-7
clone size: few
D gene: -
V gene: TRBV27
CDR3 DNA: TGTGCCAGCAGTCCGGGGACGGGAGTCTACGAGCAGTACTTC
CDR3 protein: CASSPGTGVYEQYF

J gene: TRBJ1-2
clone size: many
D gene: TRBD1
V gene: TRBV13
CDR3 DNA: TGTGCCAGCAGCTTAATGAGGGGGCCTGGCTACACCTTC
CDR3 protein: CASSLMRGPGYTF

J gene: TRBJ1-2
clone size: many
D gene: -
V gene: TRBV4-2
CDR3 DNA: TGTGCCAGCAGCCACAGCGCCGCAGCTAACTATGGCTACACCTTC
CDR3 protein: CASSHSAAANYGYTF

J gene: TRBJ1-2
clone size: few
D gene: -
V gene: TRBV2
CDR3 DNA: TGTGCCAGCACGCCGGGTGGTGGGGTTAACTATGGCTACACCTTC
CDR3 protein: CASTPGGGVNYGYTF

J gene: TRBJ2-2
clone size: -
D gene: -
V gene: TRBV25-1
CDR3 DNA: TGTGCCAGCAGGGCGGGATGGGGAGGAGAAAAGGTCACCGGGGAGCTGTTTTTT
CDR3 protein: CASRAGWGGEKVTGELFF

J gene: TRBJ1-2
clone size: few
D gene: TRBD1
V gene: TRBV18
CDR3 DNA: TGTGCCAGCTCACTAGGACAGGGACGGGACTATGGCTACACCTTC
CDR3 protein: CASSLGQGRDYGYTF

J gene: TRBJ1-1
clone size: -
D gene: TRBD1
V gene: TRBV5-4
CDR3 DNA: TGTGCCAGCACCTACGACAGGGTGAACACTGAAGCTTTCTTT
CDR3 protein: CASTYDRVNTEAFF

J gene: TRBJ2-3
clone size: -
D gene: -
V gene: TRBV7-9
CDR3 DNA: TGTGCCAGCAGCTTAGGGGCTCAGAGTCCTTTCACAGATACGCAGTATTTT
CDR3 protein: CASSLGAQSPFTDTQYF

J gene: TRBJ2-3
clone size: -
D gene: TRBD2
V gene: TRBV7-2
CDR3 DNA: TGTGCCAGCAGCTCAGCGGGGGGGCCGTATTTT
CDR3 protein: CASSSAGGPYF

J gene: TRBJ2-1
clone size: few
D gene: TRBD2
V gene: TRBV11-2
CDR3 DNA: TGTGCCAGCAGCCTGGGACTAGCGGGAGGCTTCTACAATGAGCAGTTCTTC
CDR3 protein: CASSLGLAGGFYNEQFF

J gene: TRBJ2-3
clone size: few
D gene: -
V gene: TRBV18
CDR3 DNA: TGTGCCAGCTCACCTCCTAGTGGAGATACGCAGTATTTT
CDR3 protein: CASSPPSGDTQYF

J gene: TRBJ1-4
clone size: -
D gene: TRBD1
V gene: TRBV15
CDR3 DNA: TGTGCCACCAGCAGAGAACAGGGGAATGAAAAACTGTTTTTT
CDR3 protein: CATSREQGNEKLFF

J gene: TRBJ2-6
clone size: few
D gene: -
V gene: TRBV19
CDR3 DNA: TGTGCCAGTAGGATCGACAGTTATTTCTCTGGGGCCAACGTCCTGACTTTC
CDR3 protein: CASRIDSYFSGANVLTF

J gene: TRBJ1-1
clone size: -
D gene: -
V gene: TRBV25-1
CDR3 DNA: TGTGCCAGCAGTGACGGGTTCACTGAAGCTTTCTTT
CDR3 protein: CASSDGFTEAFF

J gene: TRBJ2-1
clone size: few
D gene: -
V gene: TRBV7-9
CDR3 DNA: TGTGCCAGCAGATTAAACAATGAGCAGTTCTTC
CDR3 protein: CASRLNNEQFF

J gene: TRBJ2-2
clone size: many
D gene: -
V gene: TRBV7-2
CDR3 DNA: TGTGCCAGCAGCCTGGGCACGAACACCGGGGAGCTGTTTTTT
CDR3 protein: CASSLGTNTGELFF

J gene: TRBJ2-5
clone size: few
D gene: -
V gene: TRBV7-2
CDR3 DNA: TGTGCCAGCAGCTTAGTACTCGAGACCCAGTACTTC
CDR3 protein: CASSLVLETQYF

J gene: TRBJ2-5
clone size: -
D gene: -
V gene: TRBV13
CDR3 DNA: TGTGCCAGCAGCTTTAGAGGGGACGAGGAGACCCAGTACTTC
CDR3 protein: CASSFRGDEETQYF

J gene: TRBJ2-2
clone size: -
D gene: -
V gene: TRBV6-6
CDR3 DNA: TGTGCCAGCGGGGGACGTCTGAACACCGGGGAGCTGTTTTTT
CDR3 protein: CASGGRLNTGELFF

J gene: TRBJ1-5
clone size: few
D gene: TRBD1
V gene: TRBV7-2
CDR3 DNA: TGTGCCAGCAGCTTCGGACAGGGAGATCAGCCCCAGCATTTT
CDR3 protein: CASSFGQGDQPQHF

J gene: TRBJ2-7
clone size: few
D gene: -
V gene: TRBV6-5
CDR3 DNA: TGTGCCAGCTTTCGGGCCCCCTACGAGCAGTACTTC
CDR3 protein: CASFRAPYEQYF

J gene: TRBJ2-3
clone size: few
D gene: -
V gene: TRBV6-5
CDR3 DNA: TGTGCCAGCAGGGCGAGTGGGGCGGGAGATACGCAGTATTTT
CDR3 protein: CASRASGAGDTQYF

J gene: TRBJ2-5
clone size: -
D gene: -
V gene: TRBV2
CDR3 DNA: TGTGCCAGCAGTGAAGAGGGGGGAAGAGAGACCCAGTACTTC
CDR3 protein: CASSEEGGRETQYF

J gene: TRBJ1-2
clone size: -
D gene: -
V gene: TRBV13
CDR3 DNA: TGTGCCAGCAAGGAATCAGTTGGCTACACCTTC
CDR3 protein: CASKESVGYTF

J gene: TRBJ1-1
clone size: few
D gene: -
V gene: TRBV6-5
CDR3 DNA: TGTGCCAGCAGCCCTTGGGGGCCGAACACTGAAGCTTTCTTT
CDR3 protein: CASSPWGPNTEAFF

J gene: TRBJ2-7
clone size: -
D gene: TRBD2
V gene: TRBV5-1
CDR3 DNA: TGCGCCAGCAGCTTGGGACTAGCTTCCGAGCAGTACTTC
CDR3 protein: CASSLGLASEQYF

J gene: TRBJ1-3
clone size: few
D gene: -
V gene: TRBV19
CDR3 DNA: TGTGCCAGTGGAGCTGTTAAGAACACCATATATTTT
CDR3 protein: CASGAVKNTIYF

J gene: TRBJ2-7
clone size: -
D gene: TRBD1
V gene: TRBV2
CDR3 DNA: TGTGCCAGCAGGGCCCCTGGACAGGGTGTAAGTTACGAGCAGTACTTC
CDR3 protein: CASRAPGQGVSYEQYF

J gene: TRBJ2-3
clone size: -
D gene: TRBD1
V gene: TRBV9
CDR3 DNA: TGTGCCAGCAGCGTAGACTGGACAGGGCGGTATACGCAGTATTTT
CDR3 protein: CASSVDWTGRYTQYF

J gene: TRBJ1-5
clone size: few
D gene: -
V gene: TRBV2
CDR3 DNA: TGTGCCAGCACGGAGAACAGAAATCAGCCCCAGCATTTT
CDR3 protein: CASTENRNQPQHF

J gene: TRBJ1-4
clone size: -
D gene: TRBD1
V gene: TRBV9
CDR3 DNA: TGTGCCAGCAGCGCCAGGGACAGCCTTGCAACTAATGAAAAACTGTTTTTT
CDR3 protein: CASSARDSLATNEKLFF

J gene: TRBJ2-5
clone size: -
D gene: -
V gene: TRBV5-1
CDR3 DNA: TGCGCCAGCAGCTTGGGCCTAAGCGGAGGGGAAGAGACCCAGTACTTC
CDR3 protein: CASSLGLSGGEETQYF

J gene: TRBJ2-7
clone size: few
D gene: -
V gene: TRBV7-2
CDR3 DNA: TGTGCCAGCAGCTTATCCGCGGAATACGAGCAGTACTTC
CDR3 protein: CASSLSAEYEQYF

J gene: TRBJ1-1
clone size: -
D gene: -
V gene: TRBV7-9
CDR3 DNA: TGTGCCAGCAGCCTCCTCAAGGGTTCGACCGACACTGAAGCTTTCTTT
CDR3 protein: CASSLLKGSTDTEAFF

J gene: TRBJ2-1
clone size: -
D gene: TRBD2
V gene: TRBV10-3
CDR3 DNA: TGTGCCATCAGTGAGCTAGCGGGGTTTGATGAGCAGTTCTTC
CDR3 protein: CAISELAGFDEQFF

J gene: TRBJ2-4
clone size: -
D gene: -
V gene: TRBV6-1
CDR3 DNA: TGTGCCAGCAGTGCTGGGACAACGGCCAAAAACATTCAGTACTTC
CDR3 protein: CASSAGTTAKNIQYF

J gene: TRBJ1-1
clone size: -
D gene: -
V gene: TRBV28
CDR3 DNA: TGTGCCAGCAGCCTTTATCTGGGACACCTGATGAACACTGAAGCTTTCTTT
CDR3 protein: CASSLYLGHLMNTEAFF

J gene: TRBJ1-2
clone size: many
D gene: -
V gene: TRBV7-2
CDR3 DNA: TGTGCCAGCAGCCCGACAGGAGCCTATGGCTACACCTTC
CDR3 protein: CASSPTGAYGYTF

J gene: TRBJ2-2
clone size: -
D gene: -
V gene: TRBV11-3
CDR3 DNA: TGTGCCAGCAGCCCCATACGGACCGGAACCGGGGAGCTGTTTTTT
CDR3 protein: CASSPIRTGTGELFF

J gene: TRBJ1-4
clone size: -
D gene: -
V gene: TRBV5-1
CDR3 DNA: TGCGCCAGCAGCTTGGACGATGAAAAACTGTTTTTT
CDR3 protein: CASSLDDEKLFF

J gene: TRBJ2-3
clone size: -
D gene: TRBD1
V gene: TRBV19
CDR3 DNA: TGTGCCAGTAAGAACAGGGGATGGGAAGATACGCAGTATTTT
CDR3 protein: CASKNRGWEDTQYF

J gene: TRBJ2-3
clone size: -
D gene: -
V gene: TRBV7-2
CDR3 DNA: TGTGCCAGCAGCTTACGGACACGTAACACAGATACGCAGTATTTT
CDR3 protein: CASSLRTRNTDTQYF

J gene: TRBJ1-1
clone size: many
D gene: TRBD1
V gene: TRBV18
CDR3 DNA: TGTGCCAGCTCACGGGACAGAGAGAACACTGAAGCTTTCTTT
CDR3 protein: CASSRDRENTEAFF

J gene: TRBJ1-1
clone size: few
D gene: -
V gene: TRBV5-1
CDR3 DNA: TGCGCCAGCAGCCAAGTAGGGAACACTGAAGCTTTCTTT
CDR3 protein: CASSQVGNTEAFF

J gene: TRBJ1-1
clone size: few
D gene: TRBD1
V gene: TRBV14
CDR3 DNA: TGTGCCAGCAGCCCTCTCTTAGGGGGACAGGGGAAATGGTCAGCTTTCTTT
CDR3 protein: CASSPLLGGQGKWSAFF

J gene: TRBJ1-4
clone size: many
D gene: -
V gene: TRBV4-2
CDR3 DNA: TGTGCCAGCAGCACGAAGGACGGAAGGGAAGAAAAACTGTTTTTT
CDR3 protein: CASSTKDGREEKLFF

J gene: TRBJ2-2
clone size: -
D gene: -
V gene: TRBV5-1
CDR3 DNA: TGCGCCAGCAGTACCCGATTCGGCACCGGGGAGCTGTTTTTT
CDR3 protein: CASSTRFGTGELFF

J gene: TRBJ2-5
clone size: -
D gene: -
V gene: TRBV5-4
CDR3 DNA: TGTGCCAGCAGCTTGCAGGGTACGGAGACCCAGTACTTC
CDR3 protein: CASSLQGTETQYF

J gene: TRBJ1-3
clone size: -
D gene: -
V gene: TRBV9
CDR3 DNA: TGTGCCAGCAACGAGGGGCGCCCTGGAAACACCATATATTTT
CDR3 protein: CASNEGRPGNTIYF

J gene: TRBJ2-3
clone size: -
D gene: TRBD2
V gene: TRBV11-3
CDR3 DNA: TGTGCCAGCAGCACTCTGCGGGAGGCGGGCACAGATACGCAGTATTTT
CDR3 protein: CASSTLREAGTDTQYF

J gene: TRBJ1-1
clone size: -
D gene: -
V gene: TRBV6-5
CDR3 DNA: TGTGCCAGCAGTTACCTGAACAGGGCGCGTACTGAAGCTTTCTTT
CDR3 protein: CASSYLNRARTEAFF

J gene: TRBJ2-6
clone size: few
D gene: -
V gene: TRBV7-6
CDR3 DNA: TGTGCCAGCAGCTCCACCAGCTGGGCCAACGTCCTGACTTTC
CDR3 protein: CASSSTSWANVLTF

J gene: TRBJ2-5
clone size: -
D gene: -
V gene: TRBV7-2
CDR3 DNA: TGTGCCAGCAGCCCGACAGGATCAGTAGAGACCCAGTACTTC
CDR3 protein: CASSPTGSVETQYF